This T cell receptor beta chain derives from a study of shared clonotypes between healthy human individuals. Clones were read by immunoSEQ multiplex PCR, and TCRdb kept only the in-frame ones, dropping some. The sample shows millions of clones, roughly 93% of them seen only once. As to this clone: In the same sample, other DNA sequences code for this CDR3.

This TCR was recovered from a man aged 18 to 29 in good health. Some clones in this sample may be carry-over from other donors' samples. Input material: naive CD4+ T cells from PBMCs. Subset here: CD45RA+ positively selected.

The CDR3, as DNA: TGCGCCAGCAGCCAAGGGGGATCCTACGAGCAGTACTTC. Protein sequence: CASSQGGSYEQYF. The chain employs TRBV4-1 and TRBJ2-7; D is unclear. The CDR3 length is 13 residues. V gave up 1 base and J gave up 1 base, with 5 bases separating them. In germline, CDR1 is MGHRA, CDR2 YSYEKL.